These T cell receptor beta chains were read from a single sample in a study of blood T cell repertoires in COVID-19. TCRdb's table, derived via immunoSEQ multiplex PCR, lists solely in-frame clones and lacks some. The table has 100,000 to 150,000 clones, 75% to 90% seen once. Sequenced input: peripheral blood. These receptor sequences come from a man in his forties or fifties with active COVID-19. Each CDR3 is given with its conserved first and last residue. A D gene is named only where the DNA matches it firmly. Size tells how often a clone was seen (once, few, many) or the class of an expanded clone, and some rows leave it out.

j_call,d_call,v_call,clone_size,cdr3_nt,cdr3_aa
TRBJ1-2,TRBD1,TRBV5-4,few,TGTGCCAGCAGCTCGGGACAGGGGGGAGACTATGGCTACACCTTC,CASSSGQGGDYGYTF
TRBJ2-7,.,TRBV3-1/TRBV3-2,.,TGTGCCAGCAGCGCGGGCCTCACCGAGCAGTACTTC,CASSAGLTEQYF
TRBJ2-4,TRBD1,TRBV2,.,TGTGCCAGCAGTGAAGCGAGACAGGGTGGAAACATTCAGTACTTC,CASSEARQGGNIQYF
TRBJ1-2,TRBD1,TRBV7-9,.,TGTGCCAGCAGACGACTAGGACAGGGGGCCAAGGATGGCTACACCTTC,CASRRLGQGAKDGYTF
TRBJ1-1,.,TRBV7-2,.,TGTGCCAGCAGCCCGACAACAGGGTTAACTGAAGCTTTCTTT,CASSPTTGLTEAFF
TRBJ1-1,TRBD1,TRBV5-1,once,TGCGCCAGCAGCCGCGCTCGGACAGGAGGGGACACTGAAGCTTTCTTT,CASSRARTGGDTEAFF
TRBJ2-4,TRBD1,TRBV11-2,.,TGTGCCAGCAGCCTGGGACAGGGGGTAAAAAACATTCAGTACTTC,CASSLGQGVKNIQYF
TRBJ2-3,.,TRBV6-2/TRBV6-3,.,TGTGCCAGCAGTGCCTCCGGGACAAGCATGGATACGCAGTATTTT,CASSASGTSMDTQYF
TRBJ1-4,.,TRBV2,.,TGTGCCAGCCGGGTAGCCGAAAAACTGTTTTTT,CASRVAEKLFF
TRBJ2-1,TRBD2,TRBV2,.,TGTGCCAGCAGTGAAGCGAGACTAGCGGGAGGGAATGAGCAGTTCTTC,CASSEARLAGGNEQFF
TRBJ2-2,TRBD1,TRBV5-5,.,TGTGCCAGCAGCTTCTGGGGGGACAGGGTTGGAACCGGGGAGCTGTTTTTT,CASSFWGDRVGTGELFF
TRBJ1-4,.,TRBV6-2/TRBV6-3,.,TGTGCCAGCAGTTACTCGAGTTTCAATGAAAAACTGTTTTTT,CASSYSSFNEKLFF
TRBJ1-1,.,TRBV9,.,TGTGCCAGCAGCAGTACAGGCGAAGCTTTCTTT,CASSSTGEAFF
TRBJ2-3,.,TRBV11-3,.,TGTGCCAGCAGCTTGGGTTGGGGGCGCGATACGCAGTATTTT,CASSLGWGRDTQYF
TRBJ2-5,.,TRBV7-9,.,TGTGCCAGCAGCTTTTGGACAGAAGAGACCCAGTACTTC,CASSFWTEETQYF
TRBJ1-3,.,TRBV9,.,TGTGCCAGCAGCGTACAAGGCGGTGGAAACACCATATATTTT,CASSVQGGGNTIYF
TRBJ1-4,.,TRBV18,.,TGTGCCAGCTCACCACGGGAGGGAACTAATGAAAAACTGTTTTTT,CASSPREGTNEKLFF
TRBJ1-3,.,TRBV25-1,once,TGTGCCAGCATTGCTTCAGGGGCAGGAGGAAACACCATATATTTT,CASIASGAGGNTIYF
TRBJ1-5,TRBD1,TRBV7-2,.,TGTGCCAGCAGCTACCGGACAGGGGGCGAGGAGCCCCAGCATTTT,CASSYRTGGEEPQHF
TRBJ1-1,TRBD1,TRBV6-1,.,TGTGCCAGCAGTGAACTGGACAGGGTGAACACTGAAGCTTTCTTT,CASSELDRVNTEAFF
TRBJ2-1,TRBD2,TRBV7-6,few,TGTGCCAGCAGCTTAGCGGCGGGGGGCTACAATGAGCAGTTCTTC,CASSLAAGGYNEQFF
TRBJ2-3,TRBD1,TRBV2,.,TGTGCCAGCAGCCCCCCGGGACAGGGTTTCACAGATACGCAGTATTTT,CASSPPGQGFTDTQYF
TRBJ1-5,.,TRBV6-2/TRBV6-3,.,TGTGCCAGCAGTTACTCGAAGCGCTGGAGGGCTGATCAGCCCCAGCATTTT,CASSYSKRWRADQPQHF
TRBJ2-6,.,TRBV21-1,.,TGTGCCAGCAGCAAAGAAGTGGCGGGTATGGGTGGGGCCAACGTCCTGACTTTC,CASSKEVAGMGGANVLTF
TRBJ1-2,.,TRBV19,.,TGTGCCAGTAGTATTCTACTCAACTATGGCTACACCTTC,CASSILLNYGYTF
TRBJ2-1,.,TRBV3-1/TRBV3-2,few,TGTGCCAGCAGCCAAATGAGGGACACTAACAATGAGCAGTTCTTC,CASSQMRDTNNEQFF
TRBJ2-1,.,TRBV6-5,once,TGTGCCAGCGGGGAGGTGCCTTCCTACAATGAGCAGTTCTTC,CASGEVPSYNEQFF
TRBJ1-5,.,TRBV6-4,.,TGTGCCAGCAGCCGTCGACGGTTGGAGAGCAATCAGCCCCAGCATTTT,CASSRRRLESNQPQHF
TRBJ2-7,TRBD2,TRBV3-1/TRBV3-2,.,TGTGCCAGCAGCCAAGCCGGGCGGGGGGAGGCCGAGCAGTACTTC,CASSQAGRGEAEQYF
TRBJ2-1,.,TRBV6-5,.,TGTGCCAGCGGCCCTAGTCTACTGAATGAGCAGTTCTTC,CASGPSLLNEQFF
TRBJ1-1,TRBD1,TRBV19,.,TGTGCCAGTAGTATACGGCCGGGGACAGGATCTGAAGCTTTCTTT,CASSIRPGTGSEAFF
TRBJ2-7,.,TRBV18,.,TGTGCCAGCTCACCGACAGTTAGCTCCTACGAGCAGTACTTC,CASSPTVSSYEQYF
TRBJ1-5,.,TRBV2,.,TGTGCCAGCAGCGCGGACAGAAATCAGCCCCAGCATTTT,CASSADRNQPQHF
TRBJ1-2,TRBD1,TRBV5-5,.,TGTGCCAGCAGTCCGGGGGACAGGGGATCGAGTGGCTACACCTTC,CASSPGDRGSSGYTF
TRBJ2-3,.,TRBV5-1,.,TGCGCCAGCAGCCTGCTGCGGGGTAGCACAGATACGCAGTATTTT,CASSLLRGSTDTQYF
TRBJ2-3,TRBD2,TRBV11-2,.,TGTGCCAGCAGCCATCCTAGCGGGGGTACAGATACGCAGTATTTT,CASSHPSGGTDTQYF
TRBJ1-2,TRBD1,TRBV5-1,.,TGCGCCAGCAGCTCGAGCCCGGGACAGGGGTTTAGAGGGGGCTACACCTTC,CASSSSPGQGFRGGYTF
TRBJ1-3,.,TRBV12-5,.,TGTGCTAGTGGTGGAAGTAACGGTGGGAGCTCTGGAAACACCATATATTTT,CASGGSNGGSSGNTIYF
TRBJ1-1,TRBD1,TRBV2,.,TGTGCCAGCAGTGCAACCGGGACAGGGGTTGAAGCTTTCTTT,CASSATGTGVEAFF
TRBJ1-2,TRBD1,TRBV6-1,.,TGTGCCAGCAGTGAAACCCGGACAGGGTATGGCTACACCTTC,CASSETRTGYGYTF
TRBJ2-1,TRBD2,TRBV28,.,TGTGCCAGCAGGGGGACTAGCGGGGGGGCTAATGAGCAGTTCTTC,CASRGTSGGANEQFF
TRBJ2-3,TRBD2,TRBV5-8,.,TGTGCCAGCAGCCCGGGGACTAGCGGGGCCACAGATACGCAGTATTTT,CASSPGTSGATDTQYF